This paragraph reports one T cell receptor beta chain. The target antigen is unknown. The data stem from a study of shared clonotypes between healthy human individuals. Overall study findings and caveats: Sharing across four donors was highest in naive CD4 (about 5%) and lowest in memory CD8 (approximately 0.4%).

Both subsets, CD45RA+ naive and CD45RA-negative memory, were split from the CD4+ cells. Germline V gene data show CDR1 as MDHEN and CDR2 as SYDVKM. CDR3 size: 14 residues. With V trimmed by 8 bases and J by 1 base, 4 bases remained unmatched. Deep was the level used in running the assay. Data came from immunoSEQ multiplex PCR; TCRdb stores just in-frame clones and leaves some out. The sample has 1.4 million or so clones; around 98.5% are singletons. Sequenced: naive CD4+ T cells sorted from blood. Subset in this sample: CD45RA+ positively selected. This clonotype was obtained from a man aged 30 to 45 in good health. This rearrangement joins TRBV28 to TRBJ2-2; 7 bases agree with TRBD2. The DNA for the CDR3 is TGTGCCAGCCGCGGGAGAGGGAACACCGGGGAGCTGTTTTTT. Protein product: CASRGRGNTGELFF.